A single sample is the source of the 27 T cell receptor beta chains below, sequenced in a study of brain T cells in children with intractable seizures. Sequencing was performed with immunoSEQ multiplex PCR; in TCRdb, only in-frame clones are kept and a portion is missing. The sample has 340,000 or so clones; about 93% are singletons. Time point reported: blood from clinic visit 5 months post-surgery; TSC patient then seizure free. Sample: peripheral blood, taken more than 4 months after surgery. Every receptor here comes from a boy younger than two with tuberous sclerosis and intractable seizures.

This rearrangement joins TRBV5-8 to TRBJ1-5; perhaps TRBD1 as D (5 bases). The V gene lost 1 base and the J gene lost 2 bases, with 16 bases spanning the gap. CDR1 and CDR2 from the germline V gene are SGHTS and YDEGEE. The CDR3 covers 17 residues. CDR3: CASSLRWGQRRNQPQHF. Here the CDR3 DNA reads TGTGCCAGCAGCTTGCGATGGGGCCAACGGCGCAATCAGCCCCAGCATTTT.

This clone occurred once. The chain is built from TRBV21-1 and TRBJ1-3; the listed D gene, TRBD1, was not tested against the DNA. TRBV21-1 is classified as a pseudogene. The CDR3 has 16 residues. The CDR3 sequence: CASSKEGQGESNTIYF. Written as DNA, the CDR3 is TGTGCCAGCAGCAAAGAAGGACAGGGGGAGTCAAACACCATATATTTT.

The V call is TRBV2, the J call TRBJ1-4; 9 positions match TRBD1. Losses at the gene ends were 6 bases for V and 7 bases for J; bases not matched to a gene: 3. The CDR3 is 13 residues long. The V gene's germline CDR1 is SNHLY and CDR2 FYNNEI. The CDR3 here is CASRGQGIEKLFF. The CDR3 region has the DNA TGTGCCAGCAGGGGACAGGGCATTGAAAAACTGTTTTTT.

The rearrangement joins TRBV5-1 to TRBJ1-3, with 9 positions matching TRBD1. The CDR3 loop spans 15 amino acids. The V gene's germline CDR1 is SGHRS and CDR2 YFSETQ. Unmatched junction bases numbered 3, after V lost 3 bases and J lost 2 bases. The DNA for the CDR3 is TGCGCCAGCAGCTCGGGACAGGGAGCTGGAAACACCATATATTTT. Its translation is CASSSGQGAGNTIYF.

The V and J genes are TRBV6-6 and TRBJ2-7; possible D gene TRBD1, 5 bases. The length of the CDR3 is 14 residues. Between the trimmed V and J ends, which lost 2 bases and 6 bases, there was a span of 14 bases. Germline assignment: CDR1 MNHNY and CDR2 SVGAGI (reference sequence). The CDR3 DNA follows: TGTGCCAGCAGTTACGGGGCAAGAGGACCCGAGCAGTACTTC. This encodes CASSYGARGPEQYF.

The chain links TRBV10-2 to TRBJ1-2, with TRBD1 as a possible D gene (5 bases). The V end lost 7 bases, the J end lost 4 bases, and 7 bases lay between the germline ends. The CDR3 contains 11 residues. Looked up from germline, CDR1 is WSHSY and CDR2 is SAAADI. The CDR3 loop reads CASKGLYGYTF. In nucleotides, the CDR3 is TGCGCCAGCAAGGGACTCTATGGCTACACCTTC.

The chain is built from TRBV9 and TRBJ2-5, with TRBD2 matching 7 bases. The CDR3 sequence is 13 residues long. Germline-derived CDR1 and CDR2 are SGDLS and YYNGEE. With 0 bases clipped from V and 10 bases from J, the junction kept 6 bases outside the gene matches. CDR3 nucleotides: TGTGCCAGCAGCGTAGAGGGAGGGAGGATCCAGTACTTC. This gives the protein CASSVEGGRIQYF.

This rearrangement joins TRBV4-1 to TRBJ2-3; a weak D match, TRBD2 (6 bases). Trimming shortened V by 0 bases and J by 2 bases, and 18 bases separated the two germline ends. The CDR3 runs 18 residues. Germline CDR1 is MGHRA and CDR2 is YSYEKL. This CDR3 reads CASSQDLRAGPITDTQYF. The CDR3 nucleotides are TGCGCCAGCAGCCAAGATCTAAGGGCGGGGCCGATCACAGATACGCAGTATTTT.

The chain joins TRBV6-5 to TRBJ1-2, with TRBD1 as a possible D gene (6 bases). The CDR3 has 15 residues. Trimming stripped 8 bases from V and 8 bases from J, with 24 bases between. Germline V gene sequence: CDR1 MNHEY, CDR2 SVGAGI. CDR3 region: CASSRTTGTTRGYTF. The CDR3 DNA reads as TGTGCCAGCTCTCGGACAACCGGGACAACTAGGGGCTACACCTTC.

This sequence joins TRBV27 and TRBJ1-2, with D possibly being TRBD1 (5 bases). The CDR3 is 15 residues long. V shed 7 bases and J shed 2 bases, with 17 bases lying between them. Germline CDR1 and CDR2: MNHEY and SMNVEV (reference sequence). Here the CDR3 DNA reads TGTGCCAGCACCCTCCGCGGCGGGGGGAACTATGGCTACACCTTC. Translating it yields CASTLRGGGNYGYTF.

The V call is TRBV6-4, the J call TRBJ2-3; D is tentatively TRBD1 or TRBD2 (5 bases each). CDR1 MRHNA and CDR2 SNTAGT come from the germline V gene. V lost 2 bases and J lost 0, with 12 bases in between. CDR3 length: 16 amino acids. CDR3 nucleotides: TGTGCCAGCAGTGACGGGCCGGGACCCAGCACAGATACGCAGTATTTT. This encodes CASSDGPGPSTDTQYF.

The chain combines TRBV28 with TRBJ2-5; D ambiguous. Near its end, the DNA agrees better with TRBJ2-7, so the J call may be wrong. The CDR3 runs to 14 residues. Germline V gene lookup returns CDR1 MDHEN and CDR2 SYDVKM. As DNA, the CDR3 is TGTGCCAGCAGCACTCTGCGTCCCTCCTACGAGCAGTACTTC. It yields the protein CASSTLRPSYEQYF.

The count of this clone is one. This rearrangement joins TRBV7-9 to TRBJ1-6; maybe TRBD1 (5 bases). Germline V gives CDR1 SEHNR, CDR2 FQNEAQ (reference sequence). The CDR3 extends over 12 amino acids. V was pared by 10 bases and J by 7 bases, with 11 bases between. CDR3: CATLGGNSPLHF. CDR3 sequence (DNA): TGTGCCACCCTTGGGGGGAATTCACCCCTCCACTTT. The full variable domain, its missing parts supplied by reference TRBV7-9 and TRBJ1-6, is DTGVSQNPRHKITKRGQNVTFRCDPISEHNRLYWYRQTLGQGPEFLTYFQNEAQLEKSRLLSDRFSAERPKGSFSTLEIQRTEQGDSAMYLCATLGGNSPLHFGNGTRLTVT.

In DNA form, the CDR3 reads TGCGCCAGCAGCCAAGATAATGCGGCAGCCAACGAGCAGTACTTC. Translating it yields CASSQDNAAANEQYF. The V and J genes are TRBV4-1 and TRBJ2-7; D ambiguous. This CDR3 is 15 amino acids long. Trimming removed 0 bases from V and 5 bases from J, with 14 bases in between. Germline CDR1 and CDR2: MGHRA and YSYEKL.

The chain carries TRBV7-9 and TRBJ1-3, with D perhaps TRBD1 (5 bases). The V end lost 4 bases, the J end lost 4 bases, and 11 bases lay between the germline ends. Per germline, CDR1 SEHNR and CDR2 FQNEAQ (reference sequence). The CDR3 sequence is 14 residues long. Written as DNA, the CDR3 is TGTGCCAGCAGCTCGGGGGTCGGCGGAAACACCATATATTTT. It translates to CASSSGVGGNTIYF.

This CDR3 is CASSAQVQETQYF. The CDR3 bases are TGTGCCAGCAGTGCCCAGGTACAAGAGACCCAGTACTTC. J is TRBJ2-5 and V is TRBV2; the D is unclear. With 4 bases removed from V and 2 bases from J, the gap between germline ends came to 8 bases. This CDR3 is built from 13 residues. Germline assignment: CDR1 SNHLY and CDR2 FYNNEI.

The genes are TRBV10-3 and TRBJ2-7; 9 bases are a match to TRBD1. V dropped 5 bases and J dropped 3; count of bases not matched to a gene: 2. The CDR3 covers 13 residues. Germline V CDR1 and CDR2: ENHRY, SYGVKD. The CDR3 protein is CAISTTGGYEQYF. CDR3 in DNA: TGTGCCATCAGTACGACAGGGGGCTACGAGCAGTACTTC.

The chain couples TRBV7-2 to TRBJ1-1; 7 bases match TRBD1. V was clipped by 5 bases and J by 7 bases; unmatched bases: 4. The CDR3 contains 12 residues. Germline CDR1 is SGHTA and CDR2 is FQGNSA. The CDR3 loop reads CASSIGGLEAFF. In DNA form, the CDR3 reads TGTGCCAGCAGCATAGGGGGCCTTGAAGCTTTCTTT.

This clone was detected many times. CDR3 coding DNA: TGTGCCACTACACTCGACAGGCGGAACTATGGCTACACCTTC. It is translated as CATTLDRRNYGYTF. The V call is TRBV19, the J call TRBJ1-2, with D tentatively TRBD1 (6 bases). Germline V gene data show CDR1 as LNHDA and CDR2 as SQIVND (reference sequence). V gave up 10 bases and J gave up 2 bases, with 17 bases separating them. The CDR3 has 14 amino acids. The entire variable domain, with the rest obtained from reference TRBV19 and TRBJ1-2, is as follows: DGGITQSPKYLFRKEGQNVTLSCEQNLNHDAMYWYRQDPGQGLRLIYYSQIVNDFQKGDIAEGYSVSREKKESFPLTVTSAQKNPTAFYLCATTLDRRNYGYTFGSGTRLTVV.

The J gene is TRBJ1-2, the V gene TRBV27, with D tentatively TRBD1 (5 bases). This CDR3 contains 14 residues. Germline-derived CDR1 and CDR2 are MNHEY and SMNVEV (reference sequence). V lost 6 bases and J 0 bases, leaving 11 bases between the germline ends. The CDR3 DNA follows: TGTGCCAGCAGCTCAGGGCTTACTAACTATGGCTACACCTTC. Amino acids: CASSSGLTNYGYTF.

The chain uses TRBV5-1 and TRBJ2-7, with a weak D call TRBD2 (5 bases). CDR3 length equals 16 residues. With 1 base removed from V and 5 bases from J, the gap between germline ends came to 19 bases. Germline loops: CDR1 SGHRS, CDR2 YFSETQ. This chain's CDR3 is CASSLPPGELSNEQYF. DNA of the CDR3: TGCGCCAGCAGCTTGCCCCCCGGGGAATTAAGTAACGAGCAGTACTTC.

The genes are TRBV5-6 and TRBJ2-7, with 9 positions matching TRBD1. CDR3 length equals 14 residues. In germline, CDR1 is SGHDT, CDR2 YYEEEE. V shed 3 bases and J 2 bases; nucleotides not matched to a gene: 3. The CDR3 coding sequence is TGTGCCAGCAGCTGGACAGGGGTGCCCTACGAGCAGTACTTC. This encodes CASSWTGVPYEQYF.

CDR3 nucleotides: TGTGCCAGCAGCTTAGGTGACTTCACTGGTTGGGATGAGCAGTTCTTC. Translating it yields CASSLGDFTGWDEQFF. The chain employs TRBV7-9 and TRBJ2-1; D not certain. The V end was cut by 1 base, the J end by 8 bases, with 18 bases between. The CDR3 spans 16 residues. Germline lookup yields CDR1 SEHNR and CDR2 FQNEAQ (reference sequence).

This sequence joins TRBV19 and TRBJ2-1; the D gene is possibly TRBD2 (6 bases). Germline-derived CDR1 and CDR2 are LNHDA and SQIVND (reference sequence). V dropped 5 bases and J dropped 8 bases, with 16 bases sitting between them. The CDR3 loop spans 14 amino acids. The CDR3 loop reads CASSPRLGVDEQFF. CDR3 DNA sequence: TGTGCCAGTAGTCCCCGACTAGGGGTGGATGAGCAGTTCTTC.

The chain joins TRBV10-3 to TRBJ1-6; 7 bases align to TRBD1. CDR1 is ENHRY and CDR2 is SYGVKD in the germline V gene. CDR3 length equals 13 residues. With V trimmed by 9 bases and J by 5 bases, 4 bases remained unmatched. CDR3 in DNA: TGTGCCATGAGAGACAGGGATAATTCACCCCTCCACTTT. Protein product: CAMRDRDNSPLHF.

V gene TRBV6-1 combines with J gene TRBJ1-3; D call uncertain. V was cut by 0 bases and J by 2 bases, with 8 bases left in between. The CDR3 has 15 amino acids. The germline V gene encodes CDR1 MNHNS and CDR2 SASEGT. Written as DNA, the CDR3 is TGTGCCAGCAGTGAAGCAGCGGACCCTGGAAACACCATATATTTT. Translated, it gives CASSEAADPGNTIYF.

The CDR3, as DNA: TGTGCCAGCAGCGCGGGACTAGCGGGGGGGCTCAGCCCTAACAATGAGCAGTTCTTC. It encodes CASSAGLAGGLSPNNEQFF. J is TRBJ2-1 and V is TRBV7-2, with TRBD2 identical over 16 bases. CDR1 is SGHTA and CDR2 is FQGNSA in the germline V gene. The CDR3 loop spans 19 amino acids. With V trimmed by 5 bases and J by 5 bases, 12 bases remained unmatched.